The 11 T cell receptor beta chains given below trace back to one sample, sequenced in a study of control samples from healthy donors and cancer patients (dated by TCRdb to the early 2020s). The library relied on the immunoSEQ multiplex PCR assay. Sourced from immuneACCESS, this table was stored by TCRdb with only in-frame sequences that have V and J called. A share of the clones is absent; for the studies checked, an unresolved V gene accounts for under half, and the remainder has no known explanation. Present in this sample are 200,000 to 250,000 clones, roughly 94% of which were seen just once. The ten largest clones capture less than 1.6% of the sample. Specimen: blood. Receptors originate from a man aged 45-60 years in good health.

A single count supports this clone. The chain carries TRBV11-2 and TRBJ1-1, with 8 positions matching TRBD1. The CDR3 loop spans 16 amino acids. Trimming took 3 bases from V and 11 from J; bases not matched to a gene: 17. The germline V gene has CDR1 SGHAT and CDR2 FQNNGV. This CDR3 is CASSFRRTGTPSRAFF. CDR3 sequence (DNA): TGTGCCAGCAGCTTTCGTCGGACAGGGACCCCCTCCAGGGCTTTCTTT.

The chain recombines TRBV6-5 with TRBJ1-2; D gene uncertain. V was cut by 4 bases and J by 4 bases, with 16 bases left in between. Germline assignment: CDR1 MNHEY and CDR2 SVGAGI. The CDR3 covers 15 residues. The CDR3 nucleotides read TGTGCCAGCAGTTCTCACAGTCCTAACTTCTATGGCTACACCTTC. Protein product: CASSSHSPNFYGYTF.

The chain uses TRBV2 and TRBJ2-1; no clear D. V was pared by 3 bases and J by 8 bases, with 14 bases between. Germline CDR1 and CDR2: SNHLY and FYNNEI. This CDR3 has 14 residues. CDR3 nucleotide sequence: TGTGCCAGCAGTGAGATAACGAGCGAGGATGAGCAGTTCTTC. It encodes CASSEITSEDEQFF.

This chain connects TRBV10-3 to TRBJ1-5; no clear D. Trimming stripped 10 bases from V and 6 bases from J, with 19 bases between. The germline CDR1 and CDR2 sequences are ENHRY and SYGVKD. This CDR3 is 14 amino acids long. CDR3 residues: CASGPGEAVQPQHF. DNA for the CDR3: TGTGCCAGCGGGCCTGGTGAGGCAGTTCAGCCCCAGCATTTT.

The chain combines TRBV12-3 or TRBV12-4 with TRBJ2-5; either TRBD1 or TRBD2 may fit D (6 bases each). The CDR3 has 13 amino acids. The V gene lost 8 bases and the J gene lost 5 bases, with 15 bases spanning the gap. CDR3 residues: CASSVGGPETQYF. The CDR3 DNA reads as TGTGCCAGCTCCGTGGGGGGCCCGGAGACCCAGTACTTC.

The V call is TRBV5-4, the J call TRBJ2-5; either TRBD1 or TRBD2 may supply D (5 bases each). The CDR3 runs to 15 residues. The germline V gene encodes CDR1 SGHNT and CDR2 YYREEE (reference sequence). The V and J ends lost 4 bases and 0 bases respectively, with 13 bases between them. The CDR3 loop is CASSISGPHQETQYF. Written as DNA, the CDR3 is TGTGCCAGCAGCATTTCGGGACCACACCAAGAGACCCAGTACTTC. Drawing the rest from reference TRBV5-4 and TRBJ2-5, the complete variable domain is ETGVTQSPTHLIKTRGQQVTLRCSSQSGHNTVSWYQQALGQGPQFIFQYYREEENGRGNFPPRFSGLQFPNYSSELNVNALELDDSALYLCASSISGPHQETQYFGPGTRLLVL.

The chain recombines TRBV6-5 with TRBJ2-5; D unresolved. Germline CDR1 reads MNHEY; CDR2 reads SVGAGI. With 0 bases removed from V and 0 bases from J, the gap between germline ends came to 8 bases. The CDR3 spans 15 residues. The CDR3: CASSYSPGYQETQYF. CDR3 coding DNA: TGTGCCAGCAGTTACTCTCCGGGTTACCAAGAGACCCAGTACTTC.

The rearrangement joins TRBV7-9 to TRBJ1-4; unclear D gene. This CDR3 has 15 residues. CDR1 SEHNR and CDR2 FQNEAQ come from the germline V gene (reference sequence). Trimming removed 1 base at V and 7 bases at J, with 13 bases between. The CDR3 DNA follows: TGTGCCAGCAGCTTAGTTGGACGGGAGAGTGAAAAACTGTTTTTT. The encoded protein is CASSLVGRESEKLFF. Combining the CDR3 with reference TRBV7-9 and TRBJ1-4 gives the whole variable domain DTGVSQNPRHKITKRGQNVTFRCDPISEHNRLYWYRQTLGQGPEFLTYFQNEAQLEKSRLLSDRFSAERPKGSFSTLEIQRTEQGDSAMYLCASSLVGRESEKLFFGSGTQLSVL.

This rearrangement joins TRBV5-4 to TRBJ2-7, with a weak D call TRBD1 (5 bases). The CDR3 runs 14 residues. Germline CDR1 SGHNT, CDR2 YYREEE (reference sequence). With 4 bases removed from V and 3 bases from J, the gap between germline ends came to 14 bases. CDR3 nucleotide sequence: TGTGCCAGCAGCGCCCTACAGGAGAGCTACGAGCAGTACTTC. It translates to CASSALQESYEQYF.

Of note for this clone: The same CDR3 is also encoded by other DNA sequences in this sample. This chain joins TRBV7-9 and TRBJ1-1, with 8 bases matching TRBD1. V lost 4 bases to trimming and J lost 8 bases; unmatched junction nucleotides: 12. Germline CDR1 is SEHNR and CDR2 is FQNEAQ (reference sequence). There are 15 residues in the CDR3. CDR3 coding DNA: TGTGCCAGCAGCTCGCTCTCGGGACAGGTCACCGAAGCTTTCTTT. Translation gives CASSSLSGQVTEAFF.

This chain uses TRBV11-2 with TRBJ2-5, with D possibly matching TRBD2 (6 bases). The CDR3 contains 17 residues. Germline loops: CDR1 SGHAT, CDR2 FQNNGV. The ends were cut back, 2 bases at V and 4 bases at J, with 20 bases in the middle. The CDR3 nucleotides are TGTGCCAGCAGCTTAACCCTAGCGACTGGCTCCACAGAGACCCAGTACTTC. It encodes CASSLTLATGSTETQYF.